A single sample is the source of the 21 T cell receptor beta chains below, sequenced in a study of blood T cell repertoires in COVID-19. Sequencing was performed with immunoSEQ multiplex PCR; in TCRdb, only in-frame clones are kept and a portion is missing. The sample consists of some 330,000 clones, approximately 89% of them appearing once. The sample was PBMCs or T cells enriched from blood (not recorded which). Receptors originate from a man aged 25-45 years who had recovered from COVID-19.

The J gene is TRBJ2-7, the V gene TRBV2, with D maybe TRBD2 (5 bases). Germline V CDR1 and CDR2: SNHLY, FYNNEI. CDR3 size: 12 residues. The V gene lost 3 bases and the J gene lost 2 bases, with 5 bases spanning the gap. CDR3 DNA: TGTGCCAGCAGTGAGCGGGCCTACGAGCAGTACTTC. Its protein product is CASSERAYEQYF.

The chain uses TRBV10-3 and TRBJ1-5; D call uncertain. The CDR3 runs to 16 residues. Per the germline V gene, CDR1 is ENHRY and CDR2 is SYGVKD. Trimming cost V 6 bases and J 2 bases, with 17 bases left between them. CDR3 region: CAISASPAGGNQPQHF. The CDR3 DNA reads as TGTGCCATCAGCGCTTCGCCGGCAGGTGGCAATCAGCCCCAGCATTTT.

The genes are TRBV11-3 and TRBJ2-7, with a possible D match to TRBD2 (5 bases). Trimming pared 1 base from V and 5 bases from J, leaving 9 bases between. This CDR3 is 13 amino acids long. Per germline, CDR1 SGHNT and CDR2 YENEEA. CDR3 in amino acids: CASSLAGGHEQYF. CDR3 coding DNA: TGTGCCAGCAGCTTAGCTGGCGGGCACGAGCAGTACTTC.

This clone is a singleton in its sample. This sequence joins TRBV11-2 and TRBJ1-4; 8 positions match TRBD1. Unmatched junction bases numbered 9, after V lost 4 bases and J lost 8 bases. CDR3 length equals 15 residues. Germline V CDR1 and CDR2: SGHAT, FQNNGV. The CDR3 DNA sequence: TGTGCCAGCAGCTCTCTGGGGACAGGAGTCGAAAAACTGTTTTTT. Protein product: CASSSLGTGVEKLFF.

This clone has a single count. The V gene is TRBV30, the J gene TRBJ1-6; D is perhaps TRBD1 (5 bases). Trimming left V 4 bases short and J 3 bases short, with 7 bases between. CDR1 is GTSNPN, CDR2 SVGIG, per germline (reference sequence). This CDR3 region has 13 residues. The CDR3 loop reads CAWNTGYNSPLHF. The DNA for the CDR3 is TGTGCCTGGAATACAGGCTATAATTCACCCCTCCACTTT.

This clone was counted only a few times. This sequence joins TRBV2 and TRBJ1-2, with D possibly TRBD1 on 5 matching bases. Trimming pared 2 bases from V and 5 bases from J, leaving 12 bases between. The CDR3 runs 14 residues. Per the germline V gene, CDR1 is SNHLY and CDR2 is FYNNEI. The CDR3 sequence is CASSETQGEYGYTF. The CDR3 DNA reads TGTGCCAGCAGTGAAACGCAGGGTGAATATGGCTACACCTTC.

The chain is built from TRBV30 and TRBJ1-3; 8 bases are a match to TRBD1. The CDR3 sequence is 14 residues long. In germline, CDR1 is GTSNPN, CDR2 SVGIG (reference sequence). V lost 0 bases to trimming and J lost 3 bases; unmatched junction nucleotides: 1. Written as DNA, the CDR3 is TGTGCCTGGAGTGTACAGGGGGGTGGAAACACCATATATTTT. Its translation is CAWSVQGGGNTIYF.

The chain couples TRBV30 to TRBJ2-7, with 8 positions matching TRBD1. Losses at the gene ends were 0 bases for V and 2 bases for J; bases not matched to a gene: 6. This CDR3 is built from 15 residues. CDR1 is GTSNPN, CDR2 SVGIG, per germline (reference sequence). The CDR3 loop reads CAWSVGTDRAYEQYF. CDR3 sequence (DNA): TGTGCCTGGAGTGTGGGAACGGACAGGGCCTACGAGCAGTACTTC.

CDR3 loop: CASSELLKIYYGYTF. CDR3 DNA sequence: TGTGCCAGCAGTGAACTACTCAAGATCTACTATGGCTACACCTTC. The genes are TRBV6-1 and TRBJ1-2, with D hard to call. Germline values: CDR1 MNHNS, CDR2 SASEGT. V lost 2 bases to trimming and J lost 3 bases, with 13 bases between them. The CDR3 totals 15 residues.

V usage is TRBV7-9 and J usage is TRBJ2-7, with TRBD2 matching 11 bases. This CDR3 comprises 14 residues. With 4 bases clipped from V and 2 bases from J, the junction kept 1 base outside the gene matches. Germline CDR1 reads SEHNR; CDR2 reads FQNEAQ (reference sequence). Here the CDR3 reads CASSYSGGAYEQYF. The CDR3 DNA sequence: TGTGCCAGCAGCTATAGCGGGGGGGCCTACGAGCAGTACTTC.

The chain couples TRBV2 to TRBJ1-4; TRBD1 aligns across 8 bases. The germline V gene encodes CDR1 SNHLY and CDR2 FYNNEI. With 4 bases clipped from V and 4 bases from J, the junction kept 2 bases outside the gene matches. CDR3 length equals 14 residues. CDR3 in amino acids: CASSVDRVNEKLFF. In nucleotides, the CDR3 is TGTGCCAGCAGTGTGGACAGGGTTAATGAAAAACTGTTTTTT.

J is TRBJ1-2 and V is TRBV27; TRBD1 might be the D (5 bases). Trimming stripped 5 bases from V and 0 bases from J, with 13 bases between. The germline gives CDR1 MNHEY, CDR2 SMNVEV (reference sequence). This CDR3 comprises 15 residues. The CDR3 here is CASSPLGGANYGYTF. The CDR3 DNA is TGTGCCAGCAGTCCGCTCGGGGGGGCTAACTATGGCTACACCTTC.

The chain couples TRBV9 to TRBJ1-1; 9 nucleotides match TRBD1. Germline V gives CDR1 SGDLS, CDR2 YYNGEE. This CDR3 spans 17 amino acids. With V trimmed by 2 bases and J by 1 base, 9 bases remained unmatched. CDR3 protein: CASSVGQGVTWNTEAFF. The CDR3 DNA follows: TGTGCCAGCAGCGTGGGACAGGGCGTTACGTGGAACACTGAAGCTTTCTTT. The full variable domain, its missing parts supplied by reference TRBV9 and TRBJ1-1, is DSGVTQTPKHLITATGQRVTLRCSPRSGDLSVYWYQQSLDQGLQFLIQYYNGEERAKGNILERFSAQQFPDLHSELNLSSLELGDSALYFCASSVGQGVTWNTEAFFGQGTRLTVV.

In its sample, this clone was seen once. V and J are TRBV15 and TRBJ1-2, with 9 bases that match TRBD1. Losses at the gene ends were 0 bases for V and 7 bases for J; bases not matched to a gene: 6. This CDR3 is 15 amino acids long. The V gene's germline CDR1 is LNHNV and CDR2 YYDKDF (reference sequence). The CDR3 protein is CATSRDIVQGAGYTF. DNA for the CDR3: TGTGCCACCAGCAGAGATATAGTACAGGGGGCTGGCTACACCTTC.

This sequence joins TRBV7-9 and TRBJ2-1; D not certain. Trimming shortened V by 3 bases and J by 7 bases, and 10 bases separated the two germline ends. The CDR3 runs 13 residues. In germline, CDR1 is SEHNR, CDR2 FQNEAQ (reference sequence). The CDR3, as DNA: TGTGCCAGCAGCTTCCCTTTGAGAAATGAGCAGTTCTTC. This gives the protein CASSFPLRNEQFF.

This chain connects TRBV5-1 to TRBJ2-2, with TRBD1 as a possible D gene (6 bases). Looked up from germline, CDR1 is SGHRS and CDR2 is YFSETQ. Between the trimmed V and J ends, which lost 3 bases and 5 bases, there was a span of 11 bases. The CDR3 sequence is 14 residues long. The CDR3 region is CASSSLQGTGELFF. DNA for the CDR3: TGCGCCAGCAGCTCATTACAGGGAACCGGGGAGCTGTTTTTT.

The V gene is TRBV3-1 (or the pseudogene TRBV3-2), the J gene TRBJ1-6, with TRBD1 as a possible D gene (6 bases). Germline values: CDR1 LGHDT, CDR2 YNNKEL (reference sequence). There are 15 residues in the CDR3. Trimming pared 5 bases from V and 2 bases from J, leaving 10 bases between. The CDR3 is CASSKDSTYNSPLHF. Written as DNA, the CDR3 is TGTGCCAGCAGCAAGGACAGTACCTATAATTCACCCCTCCACTTT.

The chain has TRBV19 and TRBJ1-1, with 11 nucleotides matching TRBD1. The CDR3 covers 16 residues. Trimming removed 5 bases from V and 5 bases from J; junction bases left unmatched: 10. Germline values: CDR1 LNHDA, CDR2 SQIVND (reference sequence). Here the CDR3 DNA reads TGTGCCAGTAGTCCGCGGACAGGGGGCGCCAGGACTGAAGCTTTCTTT. Amino acid sequence: CASSPRTGGARTEAFF.

The V call is TRBV28, the J call TRBJ1-1; D is undetermined. CDR1 MDHEN and CDR2 SYDVKM come from the germline V gene. V gave up 5 bases and J gave up 2 bases, with 21 bases separating them. This CDR3 comprises 17 residues. The CDR3 sequence is CASSPHGYGSGNTEAFF. CDR3 nucleotides: TGTGCCAGCAGTCCCCACGGGTATGGATCGGGTAACACTGAAGCTTTCTTT.

The J gene is TRBJ2-7, the V gene TRBV3-1 (or the pseudogene TRBV3-2); maybe TRBD1 (5 bases). Germline CDR1 is LGHDT and CDR2 is YNNKEL (reference sequence). This CDR3 has 17 amino acids. Trimming cost V 1 base and J 1 base, with 17 bases left between them. CDR3: CASSQGLPGIWSYEQYF. The CDR3 DNA is TGTGCCAGCAGCCAAGGTCTCCCAGGGATCTGGTCCTACGAGCAGTACTTC.

The chain joins TRBV20-1 to TRBJ1-2; D unresolved. The CDR3 extends over 11 amino acids. CDR1 and CDR2 from the germline V gene are DFQATT and SNEGSKA (reference sequence). Trimming removed 4 bases at V and 4 bases at J, with 7 bases between. The CDR3 DNA reads as TGCAGTGCTATGACGGGCTATGGCTACACCTTC. Translated, it gives CSAMTGYGYTF.